This entry lists 32 T cell receptor beta chains sequenced from one sample in a study of identical twins. A single record per CDR3 protein comes from TCRdb applying MiXCR to the 5' RACE reads. The sample contains 1.5 million to 2 million distinct CDR3 sequences, about 31% of which appear only once. Sequencing was carried out using cord blood. These TCRs come from a newborn girl in good health.

The J gene is TRBJ2-3, the V gene TRBV6-1; D is perhaps TRBD1 or TRBD2 (5 bases each). V shed 7 bases and J shed 5 bases, with 16 bases lying between them. There are 14 residues in the CDR3. From germline, CDR1 is MNHNS and CDR2 SASEGT. The CDR3 coding sequence is TGTGCCAGCACCCAGGGAGAATTTCGAGATACGCAGTATTTT. This sequence encodes CASTQGEFRDTQYF.

In this sample, this clonotype turned up a few times. The rearrangement joins TRBV12-3 or TRBV12-4 to TRBJ2-7; TRBD2 is a possible D gene (6 bases). The CDR3 contains 15 residues. Deletions cut 5 bases from V and 3 bases from J, with 17 bases between. CDR3 protein: CASSATSRGSYEQYF. The CDR3 DNA is TGTGCCAGCAGTGCCACATCGCGGGGCAGCTACGAGCAGTACTTC.

V usage is TRBV14 and J usage is TRBJ2-1, with D hard to call. Germline V gene sequence: CDR1 SGHDN, CDR2 FVKESK. The germline V and J ends were trimmed by 0 bases and 12 bases, with 12 bases remaining between them. CDR3 size: 13 residues. This CDR3 reads CASSQETLVGQFF. The CDR3 nucleotides read TGTGCCAGCAGCCAAGAAACTCTAGTAGGGCAGTTCTTC.

A few counts support this clonotype. V is TRBV5-1 and J is TRBJ2-3; 9 nucleotides line up with TRBD2. The CDR3 length is 17 residues. The V segment lost 2 bases and the J segment 0 bases; nucleotides outside the gene matches: 7. CDR1 is SGHRS and CDR2 is YFSETQ in the germline V gene. CDR3 residues: CASSFSGGLGSTDTQYF. In nucleotides, the CDR3 is TGCGCCAGCAGCTTTAGCGGGGGTCTGGGTAGCACAGATACGCAGTATTTT. Using reference TRBV5-1 and TRBJ2-3 for the parts outside the CDR3, the full variable domain is KAGVTQTPRYLIKTRGQQVTLSCSPISGHRSVSWYQQTPGQGLQFLFEYFSETQRNKGNFPGRFSGRQFSNSRSEMNVSTLELGDSALYLCASSFSGGLGSTDTQYFGPGTRLTVL.

Concerning this clonotype: One end of the junction is discordant with germline, which a read error may explain. The rearrangement links TRBV28 to TRBJ2-3; 9 nucleotides agree with TRBD1. This CDR3 has 16 residues. The germline CDR1 and CDR2 sequences are MDHEN and SYDVKM. CDR3: CACSLFGQGKGDTQYF. DNA of the CDR3: TGTGCCTGCAGTTTATTCGGACAGGGGAAGGGAGATACGCAGTATTTT.

Concerning this clonotype itself: A clone one base away is much larger, so this may be a read error. The rearrangement uses TRBV3-1 and TRBJ2-1; 10 bases match TRBD2. The CDR3 extends over 15 amino acids. Germline CDR1 and CDR2: LGHDT and YNNKEL (reference sequence). Here the CDR3 reads CASSQALAGYNEQLF. Here the CDR3 DNA reads TGTGCCAGCAGCCAAGCACTAGCGGGGTACAATGAGCAGTTATTC.

This clonotype appeared a few times. The genes are TRBV7-2 and TRBJ2-3; 8 bases map to TRBD2. This CDR3 is 15 amino acids long. Per the germline V gene, CDR1 is SGHTA and CDR2 is FQGNSA. Trimming cost V 5 bases and J 5 bases; bases outside gene matches: 9. CDR3 region: CASSTSGPSGDTQYF. The CDR3 DNA follows: TGTGCCAGCAGCACTAGCGGCCCCTCGGGAGATACGCAGTATTTT.

The chain recombines TRBV2 with TRBJ2-1, with 8 bases identical to TRBD2. This CDR3 comprises 15 residues. Germline assignment: CDR1 SNHLY and CDR2 FYNNEI. After removal of 3 bases from V and 3 bases from J, the junction contained 4 bases not matched to a gene. The CDR3 region has the DNA TGTGCCAGCAGTGATTCAGCGGGGGTCTACAATGAGCAGTTCTTC. It specifies CASSDSAGVYNEQFF.

This sequence joins TRBV12-3 or TRBV12-4 and TRBJ2-1; possible D gene TRBD2, 8 bases. The CDR3 runs 15 residues. V lost 5 bases, J lost 9 bases, and 20 bases lay in between. CDR3 sequence: CASSVVGLGDSEQFF. The DNA of the CDR3 is TGTGCCAGCAGTGTAGTGGGACTAGGGGACAGTGAGCAGTTCTTC.

This sequence joins TRBV20-1 and TRBJ1-2, with D maybe TRBD1 (6 bases). V gave up 1 base and J gave up 4 bases, with 13 bases separating them. The CDR3 covers 14 residues. Germline V gene sequence: CDR1 DFQATT, CDR2 SNEGSKA (reference sequence). DNA for the CDR3: TGCAGTGCTAGAGTAACAGGGAGGGGCTATGGCTACACCTTC. Translating it yields CSARVTGRGYGYTF.

The rearrangement links TRBV21-1 to TRBJ2-1; TRBD2, the D gene given by the table, was not confirmed from the DNA. TRBV21-1 is described as a pseudogene. This CDR3 is built from 14 residues. The CDR3 nucleotides read TGTGCCGGCCGGCGGAGCGGGAATTACAATGAGCAGTTCTTC. This codes for CAGRRSGNYNEQFF.

V usage is TRBV4-1 and J usage is TRBJ2-5; D is uncertain. The J call may be faulty, since TRBJ2-1 better matches the DNA end. CDR1 is MGHRA, CDR2 YSYEKL, per germline. The CDR3 totals 14 residues. In nucleotides, the CDR3 is TGCGCCAGCAGCCAAGACCCGTACCAAGAGACCCAGTTCTTC. Amino acids: CASSQDPYQETQFF.

This chain connects TRBV6-6 to TRBJ2-7, with TRBD2 as a possible D gene (7 bases). Germline V lookup: CDR1 MNHNY, CDR2 SVGAGI (reference sequence). This CDR3 region has 14 residues. V was cut by 5 bases and J by 3 bases, with 14 bases left in between. CDR3 bases: TGTGCCAGCAGTAAAAGGGGGGGTTTCTACGAGCAGTACTTC. Translating it yields CASSKRGGFYEQYF.

This clonotype was seen a single time. The J gene is TRBJ2-1, the V gene TRBV21-1; TRBD2, the table's D call, was not compared with the DNA. TRBV21-1 is an annotated pseudogene. The length of the CDR3 is 11 residues. CDR3 amino acids: CAGDLGETQFF. In nucleotides, the CDR3 is TGTGCCGGTGATTTAGGGGAGACCCAGTTCTTC.

The chain uses TRBV4-2 and TRBJ2-7; 8 bases are a match to TRBD2. CDR1 LGHNA and CDR2 YNFKEQ come from the germline V gene. V trimming: 0 bases; J trimming: 3 bases; junction bases outside the gene matches: 4. CDR3 length equals 15 residues. The CDR3 DNA reads TGTGCCAGCAGCCAAGATCCAGCGGGGGTCTACGAGCAGTACTTC. It is translated as CASSQDPAGVYEQYF.

This clonotype occurred many times. This chain connects TRBV4-2 to TRBJ2-5; unclear D gene. The germline V gene has CDR1 LGHNA and CDR2 YNFKEQ. Trimming shortened V by 5 bases and J by 3 bases, and 7 bases separated the two germline ends. CDR3 length: 12 amino acids. The chain's CDR3 is CASSSLEETQYF. The CDR3 nucleotides are TGTGCCAGCAGCTCACTGGAAGAGACCCAGTACTTC.

V gene TRBV7-2 combines with J gene TRBJ2-7; D gene unclear. Trimming removed 4 bases at V and 2 bases at J, with 12 bases between. The V gene's germline CDR1 is SGHTA and CDR2 FQGNSA. This CDR3 has 14 residues. CDR3 sequence reads: CASSYSDTTYEQYF. The CDR3 coding sequence is TGTGCCAGCAGCTATAGTGATACCACCTACGAGCAGTACTTC. Filled out from reference TRBV7-2 and TRBJ2-7, the complete variable domain reads GAGVSQSPSNKVTEKGKDVELRCDPISGHTALYWYRQSLGQGLEFLIYFQGNSAPDKSGLPSDRFSAERTGGSVSTLTIQRTQQEDSAVYLCASSYSDTTYEQYFGPGTRLTVT.

The DNA of the CDR3 is TGTGCCAGCAGCCGAACAGGGGGGAGAGCTTTCTTT. Its translation is CASSRTGGRAFF. The chain carries TRBV28 and TRBJ1-1, with TRBD1 matching 8 bases. Germline trimming cut 6 bases from V and 10 bases from J; bases unmatched to any gene: 7. The germline CDR1 and CDR2 sequences are MDHEN and SYDVKM. This CDR3 is 12 amino acids long.

The chain links TRBV20-1 to TRBJ2-7; D gene unclear. Germline V lookup: CDR1 DFQATT, CDR2 SNEGSKA (reference sequence). CDR3 length: 15 residues. The V gene lost 1 base and the J gene lost 0 bases, with 13 bases spanning the gap. CDR3 coding DNA: TGCAGTGCTAGAGGGTCCGACATGGACTCCTACGAGCAGTACTTC. It translates to CSARGSDMDSYEQYF.

The chain uses TRBV5-1 and TRBJ2-7; D unresolved. The germline V and J ends were trimmed by 0 bases and 1 base, with 11 bases remaining between them. Germline lookup yields CDR1 SGHRS and CDR2 YFSETQ. This CDR3 contains 15 residues. CDR3 residues: CASSLVVTRSYEQYF. The CDR3 DNA is TGCGCCAGCAGCTTGGTTGTTACAAGGTCCTACGAGCAGTACTTC.

The J gene is TRBJ2-1, the V gene TRBV21-1; TRBD1 is taken as the D call from the table, unchecked against the DNA. TRBV21-1 has pseudogene status. The CDR3 spans 14 residues. The CDR3 is CASRQGAGHNEQFF. DNA for the CDR3: TGTGCCAGCAGACAGGGGGCGGGACACAATGAGCAGTTCTTC.

The chain combines TRBV4-1 with TRBJ2-1; 9 bases are shared with TRBD2. Trimming took 1 base from V and 0 from J; bases not matched to a gene: 4. This CDR3 has 17 amino acids. Germline V lookup: CDR1 MGHRA, CDR2 YSYEKL. DNA of the CDR3: TGCGCCAGCAGCCAAGTTATAGCGGGAGTCTCCTACAATGAGCAGTTCTTC. As protein: CASSQVIAGVSYNEQFF.

In regard to this clonotype: A much larger clone differs by one base, so this may be a read error. V is TRBV4-2 and J is TRBJ2-7, with a possible D match to TRBD1 (5 bases). Trimming stripped 1 base from V and 7 bases from J, with 20 bases between. The CDR3 totals 16 residues. Germline assignment: CDR1 LGHNA and CDR2 YNFKEQ. Here the CDR3 DNA reads TGTGCCAGCAGCCAAGCCGCCGGCAGGGTTTCGAATGAGCAGTACTTC. This encodes CASSQAAGRVSNEQYF.

The rearrangement links TRBV3-1 to TRBJ2-3; 14 nucleotides align to TRBD2. The ends lost 0 bases at V and 1 base at J; junction bases unmatched: 9. CDR3 length equals 20 residues. Germline V lookup: CDR1 LGHDT, CDR2 YNNKEL (reference sequence). CDR3 loop: CASSQEGLAGAEVRTDTQYF. CDR3 bases: TGTGCCAGCAGCCAAGAGGGACTAGCGGGGGCCGAGGTACGCACAGATACGCAGTATTTT.

This clonotype was seen only a few times. This chain links TRBV29-1 with TRBJ2-1; 7 nucleotides align to TRBD1. CDR1 SQVTM and CDR2 ANQGSEA come from the germline V gene. The CDR3 loop spans 15 amino acids. J gave up 5 bases and V 6 bases, and 13 bases lay outside the gene matches. CDR3 in DNA: TGCAGCGTGGACGCCGCCAGGGGGTCCAACAATGAGCAGTTCTTC. It translates to CSVDAARGSNNEQFF.

V gene TRBV24-1 combines with J gene TRBJ1-2, with 7 bases that match TRBD1. The V and J ends lost 4 bases and 6 bases, in that order; junction bases with no gene match: 7. The CDR3 spans 14 residues. The germline V gene has CDR1 KGHDR and CDR2 SFDVKD. CDR3 in amino acids: CATSDRDREHGYTF. The CDR3 nucleotides are TGTGCCACCAGTGACCGAGACAGGGAGCATGGCTACACCTTC.

The genes are TRBV5-8 and TRBJ2-3, with a weak D call TRBD1 (5 bases). V gave up 4 bases and J gave up 3 bases, with 9 bases separating them. Germline V gene sequence: CDR1 SGHTS, CDR2 YDEGEE. The length of the CDR3 is 13 residues. CDR3: CASSHRTTDTQYF. The CDR3, as DNA: TGTGCCAGCAGCCACCGGACAACAGATACGCAGTATTTT.

This clonotype was counted between two and nine times. V and J are TRBV12-3 or TRBV12-4 and TRBJ1-1; D possibly corresponds to TRBD1 (6 bases). The V gene lost 5 bases and the J gene lost 8 bases, with 15 bases spanning the gap. This CDR3 comprises 13 residues. The CDR3 DNA follows: TGTGCCAGCAGTGCTACCGACAGGCTAGAAGCTTTCTTT. Amino acids: CASSATDRLEAFF.

CDR3 in DNA: TGCAGATCCGGGACGAACTATGGCTACACCTTC. It yields the protein CRSGTNYGYTF. This rearrangement joins TRBV20-1 to TRBJ1-2; possibly TRBD1 for D (5 bases). This CDR3 spans 11 amino acids. The germline CDR1 and CDR2 sequences are DFQATT and SNEGSKA (reference sequence).

This clonotype was seen a few times. The V call is TRBV5-5, the J call TRBJ2-5; D is uncertain. Germline lookup yields CDR1 SGHKS and CDR2 YYEKEE (reference sequence). V dropped 3 bases and J dropped 1 base, with 13 bases sitting between them. CDR3 length equals 15 residues. The CDR3 loop is CASSSRNPLQETQYF. CDR3 bases: TGTGCCAGCAGCTCCCGAAATCCCCTCCAAGAGACCCAGTACTTC.

This rearrangement joins TRBV6-2 or TRBV6-3 to TRBJ2-2, with unresolved D. Per germline, CDR1 MNHEY and CDR2 SVGEGT. V was cut by 5 bases and J by 1 base, with 11 bases left in between. The CDR3 totals 15 residues. CDR3 protein: CASSGPEKNTGELFF. CDR3 nucleotides: TGTGCCAGCAGTGGACCAGAAAAGAACACCGGGGAGCTGTTTTTT.

The V call is TRBV18, the J call TRBJ2-1; 9 bases are a match to TRBD1. The germline V gene encodes CDR1 KGHSH and CDR2 LQKENI. V lost 3 bases to trimming and J lost 12 bases; unmatched junction nucleotides: 9. The CDR3 loop spans 14 amino acids. CDR3 region: CASSPGQGGPPQFF. In DNA form, the CDR3 reads TGTGCCAGCTCACCGGGACAGGGTGGTCCGCCGCAGTTCTTC. The whole variable domain, remainder taken from reference TRBV18 and TRBJ2-1, is NAGVMQNPRHLVRRRGQEARLRCSPMKGHSHVYWYRQLPEEGLKFMVYLQKENIIDESGMPKERFSAEFPKEGPSILRIQQVVRGDSAAYFCASSPGQGGPPQFFGPGTRLTVL.